This T cell receptor beta chain is from a study of identical twins. Broader study findings: Analyses of zero insertions could be partly confounded by invariant MAIT and iNKT cells. Out-of-frame alpha sequences that twins shared showed excess low generation probability.

In TCRdb, the 5' RACE reads were re-called with MiXCR into one record per CDR3 protein. The table has more than 200,000 distinct CDR3 sequences, about an eighth seen once. This clonotype was counted only a few times. The target antigen is unknown. V shed 5 bases and J shed 0 bases, with 25 bases lying between them. CDR3 length: 20 residues. The receptor was isolated from a woman younger than 30 in good health. V and J are TRBV12-3 or TRBV12-4 and TRBJ1-4, with D perhaps matching TRBD1 (6 bases). Material: memory (CD45RO+) T cells sorted from blood. CDR3 loop: CASSPKIGGPGASTNEKLFF. As DNA, the CDR3 is TGTGCCAGCAGTCCCAAAATCGGGGGGCCTGGAGCTTCAACTAATGAAAAACTGTTTTTT.